These T cell receptor beta chains were read from a single sample in a study of T cell changes during pregnancy in multiple sclerosis. Using immunoSEQ multiplex PCR, the repertoire was profiled, and TCRdb retains in-frame clones only, with some absent. The sample shows 75,000 to 95,000 clones, 85% to 95% of them seen only once. The starting material was peripheral blood, obtained before pregnancy. The source is a female donor with multiple sclerosis, enrolled in a pregnancy study. Both conserved end residues are part of each CDR3. A D gene is named only where the DNA matches it firmly. Not every row has a clone size; where given, it reads once, few, many or a size class.

len	d_gene	v_gene	j_gene	abundance	CDR3aa	CDR3nt
18	TRBD2	TRBV9	TRBJ2-1	.	CASSVTGGAGAGMNEQFF	TGTGCCAGCAGCGTCACGGGGGGAGCGGGAGCTGGTATGAATGAGCAGTTCTTC
14	.	TRBV9	TRBJ1-1	.	CASSASGVYTEAFF	TGTGCCAGCAGCGCCTCAGGGGTGTACACTGAAGCTTTCTTT
13	.	TRBV6-6	TRBJ1-5	few	CASGQSSNQPQHF	TGTGCTAGCGGACAGTCTAGCAATCAGCCCCAGCATTTT
17	TRBD2	TRBV6-1	TRBJ2-5	.	CASSEAVAGAHQETQYF	TGTGCCAGCAGTGAAGCGGTAGCGGGAGCCCACCAAGAGACCCAGTACTTC
18	.	TRBV18	TRBJ2-2	.	CASSPRATGAADTGELFF	TGTGCCAGCTCACCACGCGCCACTGGGGCGGCGGACACCGGGGAGCTGTTTTTT
13	.	TRBV6-6	TRBJ2-7	once	CASSPGGELEQYF	TGTGCCAGCAGTCCCGGAGGGGAGCTCGAGCAGTACTTC
12	TRBD1	TRBV7-9	TRBJ2-1	.	CASSFDRDEQFF	TGTGCCAGCAGTTTTGACAGGGATGAGCAGTTCTTC
16	.	TRBV18	TRBJ2-2	.	CASSLRVTTNTGELFF	TGTGCCAGCTCACTCCGGGTCACCACGAACACCGGGGAGCTGTTTTTT
13	TRBD1	TRBV7-2	TRBJ2-5	.	CASSRDSQETQYF	TGTGCCAGCAGCCGGGACAGCCAAGAGACCCAGTACTTC
13	TRBD1	TRBV2	TRBJ2-4	.	CASSLDRSNIQYF	TGTGCCAGCAGCTTGGACAGGAGCAACATTCAGTACTTC
17	.	TRBV28	TRBJ2-7	.	CASSLRGTGRGFYEQYF	TGTGCCAGCAGTTTACGGGGAACAGGGCGAGGGTTCTACGAGCAGTACTTC